The 9 T cell receptor beta chains below come from one sample, sequenced in a study of T cell changes during pregnancy in multiple sclerosis. Generated by immunoSEQ multiplex PCR, the TCRdb table keeps only in-frame clones and is missing some. This table holds 30,000 to 45,000 clones, about 88% found once. Specimen: CD8+ T cells from peripheral blood mononuclear cells, collected in the third trimester of pregnancy. These receptor sequences come from a female donor with multiple sclerosis, enrolled in a pregnancy study.

The CDR3 bases are TGTGCCTGGAGTGCCGGACAGGGGAGCCAGCCCCAGCATTTT. Translating gives CAWSAGQGSQPQHF. The chain links TRBV30 to TRBJ1-5; TRBD1 matches at 9 bases. Germline values: CDR1 GTSNPN, CDR2 SVGIG (reference sequence). Trimming took 1 base from V and 7 from J; bases not matched to a gene: 5. This CDR3 has 14 amino acids.

The rearrangement uses TRBV5-1 and TRBJ2-3; weak D call: TRBD2 (6 bases). The V end was cut by 6 bases, the J end by 3 bases, with 20 bases between. CDR3 length equals 16 residues. CDR1 and CDR2 from the germline V gene are SGHRS and YFSETQ. The CDR3 DNA reads TGCGCCAGCACCCCCGACGAGGGGCGGGAAACAGATACGCAGTATTTT. This gives the protein CASTPDEGRETDTQYF. The entire variable domain, with the rest obtained from reference TRBV5-1 and TRBJ2-3, is as follows: KAGVTQTPRYLIKTRGQQVTLSCSPISGHRSVSWYQQTPGQGLQFLFEYFSETQRNKGNFPGRFSGRQFSNSRSEMNVSTLELGDSALYLCASTPDEGRETDTQYFGPGTRLTVL.

This rearrangement joins TRBV9 to TRBJ2-3; 9 bases are a match to TRBD1. The CDR3 totals 14 residues. Germline CDR1 and CDR2: SGDLS and YYNGEE. The V gene end was trimmed by 4 bases and the J gene end by 4 bases; junction bases not matched to a gene: 4. CDR3 sequence: CASSTGGASDTQYF. Written as DNA, the CDR3 is TGTGCCAGCAGCACAGGGGGCGCATCAGATACGCAGTATTTT. Combining the CDR3 with reference TRBV9 and TRBJ2-3 gives the whole variable domain DSGVTQTPKHLITATGQRVTLRCSPRSGDLSVYWYQQSLDQGLQFLIQYYNGEERAKGNILERFSAQQFPDLHSELNLSSLELGDSALYFCASSTGGASDTQYFGPGTRLTVL.

The chain links TRBV9 to TRBJ1-4; perhaps TRBD1 as D (6 bases). CDR1 and CDR2 from the germline V gene are SGDLS and YYNGEE. V gave up 4 bases and J gave up 8 bases, with 24 bases separating them. This CDR3 is built from 17 residues. The CDR3 loop is CASSPYSLQGRGEKLFF. In nucleotides, the CDR3 is TGTGCCAGCAGCCCCTATTCCTTACAGGGTAGAGGGGAAAAACTGTTTTTT.

The rearrangement uses TRBV7-9 and TRBJ2-7; D may be TRBD1 (6 bases). In germline, CDR1 is SEHNR, CDR2 FQNEAQ (reference sequence). There are 15 residues in the CDR3. The V and J ends lost 1 base and 0 bases respectively, with 10 bases between them. For the CDR3, the DNA is TGTGCCAGCAGCTTAGTGGGGGCCAGCTCCTACGAGCAGTACTTC. It is translated as CASSLVGASSYEQYF.

The chain uses TRBV7-9 and TRBJ2-1; 9 positions match TRBD1. The V gene's germline CDR1 is SEHNR and CDR2 FQNEAQ (reference sequence). The CDR3 spans 16 residues. V lost 6 bases to trimming and J lost 9 bases; unmatched junction nucleotides: 15. CDR3 loop: CASSSRRTGEAVEQFF. The DNA of the CDR3 is TGTGCCAGCAGTTCACGAAGGACAGGGGAGGCGGTTGAGCAGTTCTTC.

This rearrangement joins TRBV4-3 to TRBJ2-3; maybe TRBD2 (6 bases). Between the trimmed V and J ends, which lost 0 bases and 2 bases, there was a span of 21 bases. The V gene's germline CDR1 is LGHNA and CDR2 YSLEER. CDR3 size: 19 residues. CDR3 in DNA: TGCGCCAGCAGCCAAGATACCCAATGGGGTGGGGGGAACACAGATACGCAGTATTTT. Translated: CASSQDTQWGGGNTDTQYF.

This clone was seen at least ten times. CDR3 DNA sequence: TGCAGCGTTGAAATCAGGGACTACGAGCAGTACTTC. Residues: CSVEIRDYEQYF. The chain employs TRBV29-1 and TRBJ2-7, with TRBD1 as a possible D gene (5 bases). Germline V gene data show CDR1 as SQVTM and CDR2 as ANQGSEA. The CDR3 extends over 12 amino acids. V lost 2 bases and J lost 3, with 8 bases in between.

The chain carries TRBV5-1 and TRBJ2-1; the D gene is possibly TRBD2 (5 bases). Deletions cut 5 bases from V and 0 bases from J, with 18 bases between. The V gene's germline CDR1 is SGHRS and CDR2 YFSETQ. CDR3 length: 17 amino acids. The CDR3 region is CASRVDGIPHSYNEQFF. The CDR3, as DNA: TGCGCCAGCAGGGTAGACGGGATTCCACACTCCTACAATGAGCAGTTCTTC.